This entry concerns a single TCR beta chain. After extraction with the RNeasy kit, roughly 0.5 to 1 ug of the RNA was reverse transcribed using random hexamers. An immunoSEQ multiplex PCR generated amplified TCR beta CDR3 products spanning 54 Vbeta and 13 Jbeta. Using its own MiXCR run on the immunoSEQ multiplex PCR reads, TCRdb lists one record per CDR3 protein. The sample consists of 300,000 to 350,000 distinct CDR3 sequences, just over 90% of them appearing once. These data belong to a study of CD8 T cells in Susac syndrome. The authors sequenced TCR beta from blood CD8+ and CD4+ T cells. TEMRA cells were FACS-enriched, while CD8+ and CD4+ T cells were negatively isolated. V gave up 4 bases and J gave up 2 bases; unmatched junction bases: 9. The CDR3 contains 17 residues. The V gene's germline CDR1 is LGHDT and CDR2 YNNKEL (reference sequence).

The TCR was taken from a human donor with multiple sclerosis. The chain recombines TRBV3-1 with TRBJ2-5; 11 bases fit TRBD2. The sample taken for sequencing was CD4+ T cells from PBMCs. CDR3 loop: CASSLASSGGKQETQYF. CDR3 sequence (DNA): TGTGCCAGCAGCCTTGCTTCTAGCGGGGGGAAGCAAGAGACCCAGTACTTC.